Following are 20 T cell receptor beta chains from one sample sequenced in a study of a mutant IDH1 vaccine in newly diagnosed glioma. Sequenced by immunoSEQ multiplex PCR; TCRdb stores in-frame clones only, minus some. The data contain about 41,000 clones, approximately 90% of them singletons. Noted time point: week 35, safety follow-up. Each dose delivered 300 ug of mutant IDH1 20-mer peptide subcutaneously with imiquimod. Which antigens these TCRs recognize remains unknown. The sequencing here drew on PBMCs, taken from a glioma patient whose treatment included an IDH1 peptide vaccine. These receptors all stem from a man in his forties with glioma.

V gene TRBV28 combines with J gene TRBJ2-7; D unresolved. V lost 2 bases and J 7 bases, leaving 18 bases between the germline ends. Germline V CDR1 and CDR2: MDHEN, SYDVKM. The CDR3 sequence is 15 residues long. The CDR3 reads CASSLRSGFGKEQYF. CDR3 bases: TGTGCCAGCAGTTTACGTTCCGGGTTTGGGAAAGAGCAGTACTTC.

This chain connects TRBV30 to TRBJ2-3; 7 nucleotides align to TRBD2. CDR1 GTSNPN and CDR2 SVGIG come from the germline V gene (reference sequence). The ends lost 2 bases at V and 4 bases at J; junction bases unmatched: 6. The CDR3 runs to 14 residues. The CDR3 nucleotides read TGTGCCTGGAGTATGACTAGCAGGTCAGATACGCAGTATTTT. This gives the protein CAWSMTSRSDTQYF.

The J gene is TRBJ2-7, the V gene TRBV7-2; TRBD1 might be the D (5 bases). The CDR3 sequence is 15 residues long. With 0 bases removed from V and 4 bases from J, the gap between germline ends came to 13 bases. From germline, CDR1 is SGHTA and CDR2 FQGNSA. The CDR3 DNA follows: TGTGCCAGCAGCTTAGCGGGCGACAGCGCGTACGAGCAGTACTTC. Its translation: CASSLAGDSAYEQYF.

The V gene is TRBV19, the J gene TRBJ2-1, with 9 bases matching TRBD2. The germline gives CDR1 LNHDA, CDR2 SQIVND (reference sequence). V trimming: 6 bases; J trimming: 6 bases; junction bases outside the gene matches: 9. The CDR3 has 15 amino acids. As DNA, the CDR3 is TGTGCCAGTAGGGTCCGCGGGGGGGCACTCAATGAGCAGTTCTTC. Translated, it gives CASRVRGGALNEQFF.

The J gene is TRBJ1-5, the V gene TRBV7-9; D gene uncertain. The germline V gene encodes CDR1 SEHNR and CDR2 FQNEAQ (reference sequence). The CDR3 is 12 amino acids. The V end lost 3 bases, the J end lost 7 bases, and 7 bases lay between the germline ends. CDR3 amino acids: CASSLEGQPQHF. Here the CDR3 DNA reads TGTGCCAGCAGCTTGGAGGGACAGCCCCAGCATTTT.

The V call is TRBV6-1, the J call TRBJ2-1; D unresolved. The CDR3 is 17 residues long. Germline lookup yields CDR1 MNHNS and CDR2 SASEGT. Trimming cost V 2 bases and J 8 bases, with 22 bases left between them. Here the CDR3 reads CASSERVGPRRSYEQFF. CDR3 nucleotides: TGTGCCAGCAGTGAAAGGGTTGGACCCCGCAGGTCCTATGAGCAGTTCTTC.

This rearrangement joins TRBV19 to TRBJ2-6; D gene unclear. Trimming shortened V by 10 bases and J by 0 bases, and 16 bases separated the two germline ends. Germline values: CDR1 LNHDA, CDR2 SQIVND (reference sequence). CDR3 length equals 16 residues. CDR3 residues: CATSLGVSSGANVLTF. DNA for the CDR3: TGTGCCACCTCCCTTGGGGTTAGCTCTGGGGCCAACGTCCTGACTTTC. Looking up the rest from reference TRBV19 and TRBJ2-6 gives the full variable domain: DGGITQSPKYLFRKEGQNVTLSCEQNLNHDAMYWYRQDPGQGLRLIYYSQIVNDFQKGDIAEGYSVSREKKESFPLTVTSAQKNPTAFYLCATSLGVSSGANVLTFGAGSRLTVL.

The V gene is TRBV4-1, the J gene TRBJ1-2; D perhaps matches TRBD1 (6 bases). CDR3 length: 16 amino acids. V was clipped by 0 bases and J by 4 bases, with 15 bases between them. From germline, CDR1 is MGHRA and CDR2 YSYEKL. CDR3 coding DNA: TGCGCCAGCAGCCAAGATGAGCAGGGGTATCGCTATGGCTACACCTTC. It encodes CASSQDEQGYRYGYTF.

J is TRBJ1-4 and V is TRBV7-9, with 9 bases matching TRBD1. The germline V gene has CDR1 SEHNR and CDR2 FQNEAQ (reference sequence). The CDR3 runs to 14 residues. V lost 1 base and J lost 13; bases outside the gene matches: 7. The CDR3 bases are TGTGCCAGCAGCTTAGAGGGAACAGGGGGCAGACTGTTTTTT. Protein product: CASSLEGTGGRLFF.

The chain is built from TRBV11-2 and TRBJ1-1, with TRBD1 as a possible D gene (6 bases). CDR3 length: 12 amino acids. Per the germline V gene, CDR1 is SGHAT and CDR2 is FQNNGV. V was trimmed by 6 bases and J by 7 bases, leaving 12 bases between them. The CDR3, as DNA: TGTGCCAGCAGAGGACAGAGCCGTGAAGCTTTCTTT. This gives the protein CASRGQSREAFF.

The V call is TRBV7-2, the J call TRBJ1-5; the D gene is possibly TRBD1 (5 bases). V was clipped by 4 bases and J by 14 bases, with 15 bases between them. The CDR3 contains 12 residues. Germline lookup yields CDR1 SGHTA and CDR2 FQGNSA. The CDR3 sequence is CASSSHSGSEHF. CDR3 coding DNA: TGTGCCAGCAGCTCACACTCAGGGTCGGAGCATTTT.

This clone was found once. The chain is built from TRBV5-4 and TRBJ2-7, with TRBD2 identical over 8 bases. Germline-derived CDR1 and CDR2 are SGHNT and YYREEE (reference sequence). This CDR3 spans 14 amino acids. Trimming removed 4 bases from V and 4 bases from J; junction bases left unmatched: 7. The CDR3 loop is CASSVSGTSYEQYF. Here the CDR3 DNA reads TGTGCCAGCAGCGTCTCCGGGACTAGTTACGAGCAGTACTTC.

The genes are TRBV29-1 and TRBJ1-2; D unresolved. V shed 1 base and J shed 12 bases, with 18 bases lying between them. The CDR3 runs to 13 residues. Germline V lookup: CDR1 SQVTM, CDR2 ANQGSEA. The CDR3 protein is CSVEGQSTRIDTF. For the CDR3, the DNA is TGCAGCGTTGAAGGGCAGTCTACTCGGATCGACACCTTC.

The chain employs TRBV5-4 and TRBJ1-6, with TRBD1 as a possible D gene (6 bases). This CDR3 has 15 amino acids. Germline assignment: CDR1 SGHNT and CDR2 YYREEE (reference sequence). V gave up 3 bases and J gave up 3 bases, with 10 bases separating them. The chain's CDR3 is CASSSGQVYNSPLHF. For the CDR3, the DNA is TGTGCCAGCAGCTCGGGACAAGTCTATAATTCACCCCTCCACTTT.

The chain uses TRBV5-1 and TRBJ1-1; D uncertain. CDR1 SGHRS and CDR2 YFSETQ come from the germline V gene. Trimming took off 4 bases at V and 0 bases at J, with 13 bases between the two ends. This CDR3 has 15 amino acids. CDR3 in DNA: TGCGCCAGCAGCCCCCGGATGGGGATGAACACTGAAGCTTTCTTT. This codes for CASSPRMGMNTEAFF.

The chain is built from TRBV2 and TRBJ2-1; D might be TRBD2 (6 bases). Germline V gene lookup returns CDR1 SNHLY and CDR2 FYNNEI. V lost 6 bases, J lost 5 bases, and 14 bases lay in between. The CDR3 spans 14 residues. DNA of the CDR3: TGTGCCAGCAGACCCAGCCGGGAGCACAATGAGCAGTTCTTC. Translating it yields CASRPSREHNEQFF. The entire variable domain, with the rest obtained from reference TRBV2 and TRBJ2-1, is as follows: EPEVTQTPSHQVTQMGQEVILRCVPISNHLYFYWYRQILGQKVEFLVSFYNNEISEKSEIFDDQFSVERPDGSNFTLKIRSTKLEDSAMYFCASRPSREHNEQFFGPGTRLTVL.

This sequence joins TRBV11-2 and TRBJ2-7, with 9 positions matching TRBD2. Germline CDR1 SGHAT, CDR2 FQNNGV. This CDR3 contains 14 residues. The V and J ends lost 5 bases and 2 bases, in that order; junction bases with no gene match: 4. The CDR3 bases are TGTGCCAGCAGCCTGGGACTAGCTACCTACGAGCAGTACGTC. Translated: CASSLGLATYEQYV.

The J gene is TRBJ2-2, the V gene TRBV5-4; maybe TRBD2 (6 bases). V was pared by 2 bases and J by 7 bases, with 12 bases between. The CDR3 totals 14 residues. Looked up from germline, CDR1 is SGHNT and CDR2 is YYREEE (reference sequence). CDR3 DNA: TGTGCCAGCAGCTTAGAGGGAGGACTCGGGGAGCTGTTTTTT. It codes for CASSLEGGLGELFF.

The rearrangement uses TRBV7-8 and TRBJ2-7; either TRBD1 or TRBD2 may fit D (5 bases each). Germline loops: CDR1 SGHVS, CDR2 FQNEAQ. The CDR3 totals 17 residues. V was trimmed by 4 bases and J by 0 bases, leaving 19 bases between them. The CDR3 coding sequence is TGTGCCAGCAGCTCGGGCCGGGACCCCAAGAGCTCCTACGAGCAGTACGTC. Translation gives CASSSGRDPKSSYEQYV.

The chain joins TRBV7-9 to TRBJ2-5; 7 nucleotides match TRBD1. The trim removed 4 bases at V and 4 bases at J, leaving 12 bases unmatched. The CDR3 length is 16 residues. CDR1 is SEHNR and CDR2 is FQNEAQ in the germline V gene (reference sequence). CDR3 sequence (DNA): TGTGCCAGCAGCTCAGCCGCCCAAAGGACAGGAGAGACCCAGTACTTC. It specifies CASSSAAQRTGETQYF. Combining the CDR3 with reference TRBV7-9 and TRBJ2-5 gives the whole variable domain DTGVSQNPRHKITKRGQNVTFRCDPISEHNRLYWYRQTLGQGPEFLTYFQNEAQLEKSRLLSDRFSAERPKGSFSTLEIQRTEQGDSAMYLCASSSAAQRTGETQYFGPGTRLLVL.